This TCR beta chain was retrieved from a study of blood T cells in healthy people across ages. Then a second PCR, running roughly 7 to 11 cycles, was carried out with a sample-barcoded 5' primer and a J-beta primer mix. TCRdb re-called the 5' RACE reads with MiXCR, one entry per CDR3 protein. This table has more than 750,000 distinct CDR3 sequences, about 29% appearing once. Germline V lookup: CDR1 SGHRS, CDR2 YFSETQ. This CDR3 is built from 13 residues. Trimming took 0 bases from V and 7 from J, leaving 7 bases between them. Separately, the same data were catalogued under a study of T cells of mothers and their children. From that second work: Each mother yielded more than 8 million TCR beta CDR3 reads. Each child yielded approximately 2.9 million reads.

This receptor was taken from a woman aged 40 to 50 in good health. J is TRBJ2-2 and V is TRBV5-1, with D unresolved. Sequenced sample: blood. CDR3 nucleotides: TGCGCCAGCAGCTTGGTGTCCGTCGGGGAGCTGTTTTTT. This sequence encodes CASSLVSVGELFF.